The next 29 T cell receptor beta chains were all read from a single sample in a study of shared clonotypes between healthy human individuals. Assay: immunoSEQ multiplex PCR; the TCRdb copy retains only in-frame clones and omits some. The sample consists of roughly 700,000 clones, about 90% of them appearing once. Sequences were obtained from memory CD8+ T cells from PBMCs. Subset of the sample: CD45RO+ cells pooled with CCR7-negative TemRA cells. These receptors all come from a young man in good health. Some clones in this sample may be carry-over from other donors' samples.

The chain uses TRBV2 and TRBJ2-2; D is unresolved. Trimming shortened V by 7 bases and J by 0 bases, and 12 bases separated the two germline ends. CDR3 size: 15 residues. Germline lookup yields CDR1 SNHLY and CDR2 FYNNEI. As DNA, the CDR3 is TGTGCCAGCACCGGGCAACACACGAACACCGGGGAGCTGTTTTTT. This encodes CASTGQHTNTGELFF.

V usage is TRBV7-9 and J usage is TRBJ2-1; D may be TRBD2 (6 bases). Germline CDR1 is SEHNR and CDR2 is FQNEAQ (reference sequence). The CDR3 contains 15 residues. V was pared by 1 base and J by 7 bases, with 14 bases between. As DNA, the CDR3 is TGTGCCAGCAGCTTAGTTCTCCGGGAGCGGAATGAGCAGTTCTTC. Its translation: CASSLVLRERNEQFF.

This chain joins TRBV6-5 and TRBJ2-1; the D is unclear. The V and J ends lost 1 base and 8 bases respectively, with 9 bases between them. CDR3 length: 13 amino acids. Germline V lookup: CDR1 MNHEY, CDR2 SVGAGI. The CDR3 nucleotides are TGTGCCAGCAGTTACTTGGGTGGGGATGAGCAGTTCTTC. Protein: CASSYLGGDEQFF.

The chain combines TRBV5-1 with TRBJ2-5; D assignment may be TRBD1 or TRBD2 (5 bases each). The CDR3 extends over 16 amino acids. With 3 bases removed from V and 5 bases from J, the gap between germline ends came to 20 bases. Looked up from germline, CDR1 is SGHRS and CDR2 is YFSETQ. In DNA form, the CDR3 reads TGCGCCAGCAGCTCAGGGACGGAACCAGACCCGGAGACCCAGTACTTC. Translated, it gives CASSSGTEPDPETQYF.

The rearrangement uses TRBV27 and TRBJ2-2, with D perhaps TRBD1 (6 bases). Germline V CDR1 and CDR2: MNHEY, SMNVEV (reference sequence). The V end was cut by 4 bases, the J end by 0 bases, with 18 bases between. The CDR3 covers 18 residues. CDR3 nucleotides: TGTGCCAGCAGTTGGGTCCCTCAACAGGGTTCGAACACCGGGGAGCTGTTTTTT. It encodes CASSWVPQQGSNTGELFF.

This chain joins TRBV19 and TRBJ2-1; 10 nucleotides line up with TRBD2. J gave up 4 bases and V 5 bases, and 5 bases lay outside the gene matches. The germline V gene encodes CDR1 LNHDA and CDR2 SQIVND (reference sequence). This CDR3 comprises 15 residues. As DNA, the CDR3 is TGTGCCAGTAGTCCGGGACTAGCGCCTTACAATGAGCAGTTCTTC. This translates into CASSPGLAPYNEQFF.

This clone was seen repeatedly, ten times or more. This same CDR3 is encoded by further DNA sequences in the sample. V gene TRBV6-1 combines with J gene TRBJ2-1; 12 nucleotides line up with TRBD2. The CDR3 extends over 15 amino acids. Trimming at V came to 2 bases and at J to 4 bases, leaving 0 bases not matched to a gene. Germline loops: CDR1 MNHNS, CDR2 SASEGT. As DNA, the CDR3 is TGTGCCAGCAGTGAACTAGCGGGAGGGTACAATGAGCAGTTCTTC. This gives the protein CASSELAGGYNEQFF.

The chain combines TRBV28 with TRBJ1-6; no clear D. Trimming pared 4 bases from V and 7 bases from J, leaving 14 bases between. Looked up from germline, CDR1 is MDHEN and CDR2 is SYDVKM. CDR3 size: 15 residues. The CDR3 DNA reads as TGTGCCAGCAGTTGGTGGGCTGAGGTAAATTCACCCCTCCACTTT. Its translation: CASSWWAEVNSPLHF. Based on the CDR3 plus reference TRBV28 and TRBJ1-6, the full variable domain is DVKVTQSSRYLVKRTGEKVFLECVQDMDHENMFWYRQDPGLGLRLIYFSYDVKMKEKGDIPEGYSVSREKKERFSLILESASTNQTSMYLCASSWWAEVNSPLHFGNGTRLTVT.

The CDR3 coding sequence is TGTGCCAGCAGTTTAGGGGGGCGGAGTCAGCCCCAGCATTTT. Translation gives CASSLGGRSQPQHF. The V gene is TRBV28, the J gene TRBJ1-5; D may be TRBD1 (6 bases). V gave up 2 bases and J gave up 6 bases, with 11 bases separating them. This CDR3 contains 14 residues. Germline CDR1 and CDR2: MDHEN and SYDVKM.

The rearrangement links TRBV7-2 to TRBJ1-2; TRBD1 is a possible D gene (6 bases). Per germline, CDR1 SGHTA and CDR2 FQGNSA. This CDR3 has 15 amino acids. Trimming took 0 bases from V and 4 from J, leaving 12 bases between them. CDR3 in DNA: TGTGCCAGCAGCTTAGCGAACAGGGTTAGCTATGGCTACACCTTC. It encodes CASSLANRVSYGYTF.

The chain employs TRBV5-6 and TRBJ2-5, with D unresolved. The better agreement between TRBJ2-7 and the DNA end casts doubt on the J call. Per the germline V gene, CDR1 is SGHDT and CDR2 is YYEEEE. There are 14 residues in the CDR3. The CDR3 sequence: CASSLWPPSYEQYF. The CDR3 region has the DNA TGTGCCAGCAGCTTGTGGCCCCCCTCCTACGAGCAGTACTTC.

CDR3 residues: CASSTTPNTEAFF. Written as DNA, the CDR3 is TGTGCCAGTAGTACGACACCGAACACTGAAGCTTTCTTT. The rearrangement joins TRBV19 to TRBJ1-1; D gene ambiguous. The CDR3 is 13 amino acids. V was trimmed by 4 bases and J by 1 base, leaving 7 bases between them. CDR1 LNHDA and CDR2 SQIVND come from the germline V gene (reference sequence). The full variable domain, in which reference TRBV19 and TRBJ1-1 provide the parts outside the CDR3, is DGGITQSPKYLFRKEGQNVTLSCEQNLNHDAMYWYRQDPGQGLRLIYYSQIVNDFQKGDIAEGYSVSREKKESFPLTVTSAQKNPTAFYLCASSTTPNTEAFFGQGTRLTVV.

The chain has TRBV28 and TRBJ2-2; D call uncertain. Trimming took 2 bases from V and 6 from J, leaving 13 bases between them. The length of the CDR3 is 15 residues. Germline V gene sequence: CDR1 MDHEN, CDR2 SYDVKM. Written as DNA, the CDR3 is TGTGCCAGCAGTTTAAGGAGTGTAGGCGCCGGGGAGCTGTTTTTT. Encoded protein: CASSLRSVGAGELFF. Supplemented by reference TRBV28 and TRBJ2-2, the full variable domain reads DVKVTQSSRYLVKRTGEKVFLECVQDMDHENMFWYRQDPGLGLRLIYFSYDVKMKEKGDIPEGYSVSREKKERFSLILESASTNQTSMYLCASSLRSVGAGELFFGEGSRLTVL.

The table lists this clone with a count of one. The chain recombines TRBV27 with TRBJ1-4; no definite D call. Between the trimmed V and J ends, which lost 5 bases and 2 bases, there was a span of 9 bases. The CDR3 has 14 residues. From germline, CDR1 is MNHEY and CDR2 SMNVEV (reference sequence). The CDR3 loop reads CASSPTLTNEKLFF. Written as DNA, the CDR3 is TGTGCCAGCAGTCCAACCCTCACTAATGAAAAACTGTTTTTT.

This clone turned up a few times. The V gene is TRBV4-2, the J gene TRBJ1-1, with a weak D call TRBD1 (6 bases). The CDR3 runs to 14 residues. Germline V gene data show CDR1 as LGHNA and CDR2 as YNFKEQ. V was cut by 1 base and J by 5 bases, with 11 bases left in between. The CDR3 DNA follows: TGTGCCAGCAGCCAAGGGGGGGCGAGGACTGAAGCTTTCTTT. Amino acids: CASSQGGARTEAFF.

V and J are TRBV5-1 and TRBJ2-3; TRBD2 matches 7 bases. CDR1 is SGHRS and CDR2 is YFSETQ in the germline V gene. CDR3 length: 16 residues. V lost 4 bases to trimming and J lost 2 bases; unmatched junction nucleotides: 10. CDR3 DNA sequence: TGCGCCAGCAGCCCGAGGGCGGGAGTAATCACAGATACGCAGTATTTT. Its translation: CASSPRAGVITDTQYF.

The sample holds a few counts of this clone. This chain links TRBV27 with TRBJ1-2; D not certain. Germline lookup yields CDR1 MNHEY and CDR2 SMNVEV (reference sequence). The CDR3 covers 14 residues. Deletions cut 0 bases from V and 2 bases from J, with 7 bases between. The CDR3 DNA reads TGTGCCAGCAGTTTATCGGCCAGAAACTATGGCTACACCTTC. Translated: CASSLSARNYGYTF.

The CDR3 here is CASSQGSEGPSYEQYF. DNA for the CDR3: TGTGCCAGCAGCCAGGGGAGCGAGGGCCCCTCCTACGAGCAGTACTTC. V is TRBV7-9 and J is TRBJ2-7; tentatively, D is TRBD1 (6 bases). V lost 5 bases to trimming and J lost 0 bases, with 17 bases between them. This CDR3 contains 16 residues. CDR1 and CDR2 (germline): SEHNR, FQNEAQ (reference sequence).

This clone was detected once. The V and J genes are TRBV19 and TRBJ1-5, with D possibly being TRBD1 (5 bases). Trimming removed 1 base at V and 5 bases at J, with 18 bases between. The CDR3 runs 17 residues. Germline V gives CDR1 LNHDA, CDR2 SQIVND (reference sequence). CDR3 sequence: CASSIGRGSHPYQPQHF. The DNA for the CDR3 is TGTGCCAGTAGTATAGGCCGGGGGTCGCACCCCTATCAGCCCCAGCATTTT.

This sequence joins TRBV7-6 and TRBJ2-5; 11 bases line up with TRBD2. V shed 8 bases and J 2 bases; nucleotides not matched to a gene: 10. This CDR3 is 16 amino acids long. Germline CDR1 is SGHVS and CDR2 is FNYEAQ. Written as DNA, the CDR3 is TGTGCCAGCCACGAAGGACTAGCGGGCATTCAAGAGACCCAGTACTTC. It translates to CASHEGLAGIQETQYF.

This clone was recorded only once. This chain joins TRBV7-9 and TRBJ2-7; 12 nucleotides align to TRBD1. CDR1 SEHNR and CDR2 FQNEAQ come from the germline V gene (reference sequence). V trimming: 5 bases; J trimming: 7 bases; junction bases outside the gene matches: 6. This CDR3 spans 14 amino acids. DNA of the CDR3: TGTGCCAGCAGCCCCCGGGACAGGGGGCAAGAGCAGTACTTC. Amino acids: CASSPRDRGQEQYF.

The CDR3 nucleotides read TGTGCCAGCCGGAGCGATAAAAACATTCAGTACTTC. Amino acid sequence: CASRSDKNIQYF. This chain links TRBV4-2 with TRBJ2-4, with D hard to call. Looked up from germline, CDR1 is LGHNA and CDR2 is YNFKEQ. Trimming pared 8 bases from V and 4 bases from J, leaving 9 bases between. The CDR3 runs to 12 residues.

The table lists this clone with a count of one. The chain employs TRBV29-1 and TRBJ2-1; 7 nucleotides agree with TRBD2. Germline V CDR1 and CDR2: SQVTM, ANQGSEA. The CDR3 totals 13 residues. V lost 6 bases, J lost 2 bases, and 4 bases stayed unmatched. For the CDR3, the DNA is TGCAGCGTCCTAGCGGTTACCTACAATGAGCAGTTCTTC. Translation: CSVLAVTYNEQFF.

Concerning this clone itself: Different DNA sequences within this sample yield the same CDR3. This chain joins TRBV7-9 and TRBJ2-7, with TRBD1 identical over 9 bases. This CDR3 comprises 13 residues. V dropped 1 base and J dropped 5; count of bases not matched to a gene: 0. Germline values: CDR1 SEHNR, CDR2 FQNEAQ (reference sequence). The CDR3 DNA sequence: TGTGCCAGCAGCTTAGGGACAGGGGACGAGCAGTACTTC. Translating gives CASSLGTGDEQYF.

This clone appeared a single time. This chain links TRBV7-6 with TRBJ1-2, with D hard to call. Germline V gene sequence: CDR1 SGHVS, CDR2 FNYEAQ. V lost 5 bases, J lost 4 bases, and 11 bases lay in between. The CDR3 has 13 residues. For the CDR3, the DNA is TGTGCCAGCAGCCCGGGTTTTGGCTATGGCTACACCTTC. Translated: CASSPGFGYGYTF.

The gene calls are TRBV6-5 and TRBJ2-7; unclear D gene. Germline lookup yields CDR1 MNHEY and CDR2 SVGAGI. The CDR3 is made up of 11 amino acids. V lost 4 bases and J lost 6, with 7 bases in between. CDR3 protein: CASSSPSEQYF. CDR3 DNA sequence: TGTGCCAGCAGTTCTCCTAGCGAGCAGTACTTC.

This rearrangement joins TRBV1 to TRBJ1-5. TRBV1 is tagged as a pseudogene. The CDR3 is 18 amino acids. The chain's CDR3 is CTSSQAPMGGESNQPQHF. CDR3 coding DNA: TGCACCAGCAGCCAAGCACCAATGGGGGGTGAAAGCAATCAGCCCCAGCATTTT.

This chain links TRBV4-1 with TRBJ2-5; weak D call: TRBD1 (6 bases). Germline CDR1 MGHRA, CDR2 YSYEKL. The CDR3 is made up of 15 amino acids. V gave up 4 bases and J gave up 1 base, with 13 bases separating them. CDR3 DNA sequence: TGCGCCAGCAGCCCAAGGTGGGGGCGCCAAGAGACCCAGTACTTC. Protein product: CASSPRWGRQETQYF.

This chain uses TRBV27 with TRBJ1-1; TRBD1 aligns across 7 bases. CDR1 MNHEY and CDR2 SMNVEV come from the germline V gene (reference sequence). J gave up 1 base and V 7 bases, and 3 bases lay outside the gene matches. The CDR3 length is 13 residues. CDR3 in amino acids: CASIGTENTEAFF. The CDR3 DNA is TGTGCCAGCATCGGGACAGAGAACACTGAAGCTTTCTTT.